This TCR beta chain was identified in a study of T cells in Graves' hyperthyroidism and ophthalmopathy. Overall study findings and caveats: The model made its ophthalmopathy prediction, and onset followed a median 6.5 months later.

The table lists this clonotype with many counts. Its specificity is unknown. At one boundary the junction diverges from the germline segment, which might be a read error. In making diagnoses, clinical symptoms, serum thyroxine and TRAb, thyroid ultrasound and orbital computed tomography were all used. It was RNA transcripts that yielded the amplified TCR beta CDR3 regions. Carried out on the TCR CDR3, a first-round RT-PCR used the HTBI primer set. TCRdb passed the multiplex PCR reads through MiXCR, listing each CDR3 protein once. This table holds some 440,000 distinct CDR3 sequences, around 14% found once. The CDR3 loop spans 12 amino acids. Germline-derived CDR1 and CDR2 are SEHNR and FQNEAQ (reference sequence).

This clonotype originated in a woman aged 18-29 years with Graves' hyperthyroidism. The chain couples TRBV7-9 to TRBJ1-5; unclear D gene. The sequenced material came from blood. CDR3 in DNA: TGTGCCAGCAGTTTAGCAGATCAGCCCCAGCATTTT. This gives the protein CASSLADQPQHF. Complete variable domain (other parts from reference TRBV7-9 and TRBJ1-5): DTGVSQNPRHKITKRGQNVTFRCDPISEHNRLYWYRQTLGQGPEFLTYFQNEAQLEKSRLLSDRFSAERPKGSFSTLEIQRTEQGDSAMYLCASSLADQPQHFGDGTRLSIL.